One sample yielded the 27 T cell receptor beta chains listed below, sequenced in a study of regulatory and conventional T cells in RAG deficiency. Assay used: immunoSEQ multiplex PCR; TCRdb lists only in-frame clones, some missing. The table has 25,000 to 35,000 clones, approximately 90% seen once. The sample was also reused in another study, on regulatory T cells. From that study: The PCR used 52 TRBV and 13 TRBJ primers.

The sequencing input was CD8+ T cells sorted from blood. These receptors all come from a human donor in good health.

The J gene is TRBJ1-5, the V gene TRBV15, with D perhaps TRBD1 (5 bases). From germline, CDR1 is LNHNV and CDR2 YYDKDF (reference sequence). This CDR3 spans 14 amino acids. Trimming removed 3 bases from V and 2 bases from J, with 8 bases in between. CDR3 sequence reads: CATSSLRGNQPQHF. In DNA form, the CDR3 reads TGTGCCACCAGCAGCCTCAGGGGCAATCAGCCCCAGCATTTT.

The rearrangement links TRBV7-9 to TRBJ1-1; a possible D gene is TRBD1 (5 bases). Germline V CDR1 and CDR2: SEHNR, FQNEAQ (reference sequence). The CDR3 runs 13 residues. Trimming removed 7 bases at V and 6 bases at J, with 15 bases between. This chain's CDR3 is CASTYPRGPEAFF. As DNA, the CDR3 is TGTGCCAGCACCTATCCCCGGGGCCCTGAAGCTTTCTTT.

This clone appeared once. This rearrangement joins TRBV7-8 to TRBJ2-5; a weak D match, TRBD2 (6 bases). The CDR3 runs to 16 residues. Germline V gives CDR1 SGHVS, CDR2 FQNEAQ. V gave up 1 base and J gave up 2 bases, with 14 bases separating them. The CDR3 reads CASSLVYGGTQETQYF. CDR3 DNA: TGTGCCAGCAGCTTAGTATACGGGGGAACACAAGAGACCCAGTACTTC.

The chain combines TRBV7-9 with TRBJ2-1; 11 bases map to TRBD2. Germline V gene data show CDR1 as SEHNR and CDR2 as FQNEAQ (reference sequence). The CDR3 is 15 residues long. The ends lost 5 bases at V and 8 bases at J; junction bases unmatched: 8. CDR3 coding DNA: TGTGCCAGCAGCGGAGGGACTAGCGGCCTTGATGAGCAGTTCTTC. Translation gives CASSGGTSGLDEQFF.

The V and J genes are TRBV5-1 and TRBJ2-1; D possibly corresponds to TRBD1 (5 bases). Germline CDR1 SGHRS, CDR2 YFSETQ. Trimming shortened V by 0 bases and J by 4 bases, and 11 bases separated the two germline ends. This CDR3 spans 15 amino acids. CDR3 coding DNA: TGCGCCAGCAGCTTGGAGGCAGGGAAATACAATGAGCAGTTCTTC. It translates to CASSLEAGKYNEQFF.

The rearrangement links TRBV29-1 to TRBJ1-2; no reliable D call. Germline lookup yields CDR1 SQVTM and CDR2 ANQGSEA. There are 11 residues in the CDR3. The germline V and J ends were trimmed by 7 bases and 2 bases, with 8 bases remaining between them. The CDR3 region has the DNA TGCAGCGCGGACGGCAACTATGGCTACACCTTC. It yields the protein CSADGNYGYTF. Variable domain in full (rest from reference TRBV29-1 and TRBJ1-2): SAVISQKPSRDICQRGTSLTIQCQVDSQVTMMFWYRQQPGQSLTLIATANQGSEATYESGFVIDKFPISRPNLTFSTLTVSNMSPEDSSIYLCSADGNYGYTFGSGTRLTVV.

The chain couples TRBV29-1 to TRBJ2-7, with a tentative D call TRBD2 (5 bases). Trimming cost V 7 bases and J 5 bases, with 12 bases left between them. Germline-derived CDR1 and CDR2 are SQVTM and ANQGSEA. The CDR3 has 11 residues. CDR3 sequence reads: CSGTEGDEQYF. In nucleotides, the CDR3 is TGCAGCGGAACCGAGGGCGACGAGCAGTACTTC.

DNA of the CDR3: TGTGCCAGCAGTGAGGGGACAGGCAATCAGCCCCAGCATTTT. Its translation is CASSEGTGNQPQHF. The gene calls are TRBV2 and TRBJ1-5, with 7 bases fitting TRBD1. CDR3 length equals 14 residues. With V trimmed by 3 bases and J by 2 bases, 1 base remained unmatched. CDR1 and CDR2 (germline): SNHLY, FYNNEI.

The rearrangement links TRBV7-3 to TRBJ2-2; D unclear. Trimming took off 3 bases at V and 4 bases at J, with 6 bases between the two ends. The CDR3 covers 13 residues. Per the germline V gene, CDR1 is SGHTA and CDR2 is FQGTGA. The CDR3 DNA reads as TGTGCCAGCAGCTTTGTCGGCACCGGGGAGCTGTTTTTT. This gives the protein CASSFVGTGELFF. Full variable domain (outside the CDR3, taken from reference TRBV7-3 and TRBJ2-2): GAGVSQTPSNKVTEKGKYVELRCDPISGHTALYWYRQSLGQGPEFLIYFQGTGAADDSGLPNDRFFAVRPEGSVSTLKIQRTERGDSAVYLCASSFVGTGELFFGEGSRLTVL.

CDR3 region: CASSLGTGLGEKLFF. The CDR3 DNA sequence: TGTGCCAGCAGCTTGGGGACGGGTTTAGGTGAAAAACTGTTTTTT. This chain connects TRBV5-5 to TRBJ1-4, with D unclear. Germline assignment: CDR1 SGHKS and CDR2 YYEKEE (reference sequence). The V gene lost 0 bases and the J gene lost 7 bases, with 13 bases spanning the gap. The CDR3 runs 15 residues.

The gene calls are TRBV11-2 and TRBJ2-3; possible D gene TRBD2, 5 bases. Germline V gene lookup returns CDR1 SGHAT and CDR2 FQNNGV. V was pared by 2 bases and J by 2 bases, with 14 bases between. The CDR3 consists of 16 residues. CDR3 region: CASSLRLASYTDTQYF. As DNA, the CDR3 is TGTGCCAGCAGCTTACGCTTGGCTAGCTACACAGATACGCAGTATTTT.

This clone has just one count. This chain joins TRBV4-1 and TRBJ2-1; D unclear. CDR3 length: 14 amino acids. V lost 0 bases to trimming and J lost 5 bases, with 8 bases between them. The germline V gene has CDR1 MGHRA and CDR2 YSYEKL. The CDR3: CASSQDKGDNEQFF. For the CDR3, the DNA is TGCGCCAGCAGCCAAGATAAAGGCGACAATGAGCAGTTCTTC.

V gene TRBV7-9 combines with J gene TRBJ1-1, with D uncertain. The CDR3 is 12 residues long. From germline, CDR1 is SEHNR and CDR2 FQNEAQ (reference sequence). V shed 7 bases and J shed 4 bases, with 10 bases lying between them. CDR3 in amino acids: CASTRPTTEAFF. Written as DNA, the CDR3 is TGTGCCAGCACCAGACCGACCACTGAAGCTTTCTTT.

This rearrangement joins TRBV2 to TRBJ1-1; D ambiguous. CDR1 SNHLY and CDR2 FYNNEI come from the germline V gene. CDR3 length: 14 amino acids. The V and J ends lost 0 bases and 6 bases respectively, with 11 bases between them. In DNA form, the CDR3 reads TGTGCCAGCAGTGAAGCGGCCTCCGGGGCTGAAGCTTTCTTT. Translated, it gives CASSEAASGAEAFF. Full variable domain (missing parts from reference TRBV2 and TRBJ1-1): EPEVTQTPSHQVTQMGQEVILRCVPISNHLYFYWYRQILGQKVEFLVSFYNNEISEKSEIFDDQFSVERPDGSNFTLKIRSTKLEDSAMYFCASSEAASGAEAFFGQGTRLTVV.

CDR3 protein: CASSSTTGGRNTEAFF. CDR3 nucleotide sequence: TGTGCCAGCAGCTCAACGACAGGGGGTCGGAACACTGAAGCTTTCTTT. The chain carries TRBV7-9 and TRBJ1-1, with 9 positions matching TRBD1. Germline trimming cut 4 bases from V and 1 base from J; bases unmatched to any gene: 7. Germline V lookup: CDR1 SEHNR, CDR2 FQNEAQ (reference sequence). The CDR3 loop spans 16 amino acids.

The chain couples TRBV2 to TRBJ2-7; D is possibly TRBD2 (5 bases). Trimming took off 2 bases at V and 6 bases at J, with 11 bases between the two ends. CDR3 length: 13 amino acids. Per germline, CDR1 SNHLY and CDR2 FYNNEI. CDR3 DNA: TGTGCCAGCAGTGAATTCCTCCGGGGCGAGCAGTACTTC. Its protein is CASSEFLRGEQYF.

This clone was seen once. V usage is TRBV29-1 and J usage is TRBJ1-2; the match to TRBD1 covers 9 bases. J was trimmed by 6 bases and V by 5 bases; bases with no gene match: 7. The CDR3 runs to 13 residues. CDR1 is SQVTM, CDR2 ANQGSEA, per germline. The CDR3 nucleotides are TGCAGCGTTAACACAGGGGGCGCGGATGGCTACACCTTC. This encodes CSVNTGGADGYTF.

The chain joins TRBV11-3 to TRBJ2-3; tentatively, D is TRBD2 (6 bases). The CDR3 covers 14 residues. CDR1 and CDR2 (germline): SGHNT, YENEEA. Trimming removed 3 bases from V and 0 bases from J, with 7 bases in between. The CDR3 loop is CASSFGTSTDTQYF. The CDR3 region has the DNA TGTGCCAGCAGCTTCGGGACTAGCACAGATACGCAGTATTTT.

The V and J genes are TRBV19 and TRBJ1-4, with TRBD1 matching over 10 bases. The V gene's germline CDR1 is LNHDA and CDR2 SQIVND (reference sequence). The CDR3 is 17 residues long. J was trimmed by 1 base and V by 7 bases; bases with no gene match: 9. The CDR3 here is CASTIRQGAGTNEKLFF. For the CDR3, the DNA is TGTGCCAGTACAATAAGACAGGGGGCAGGAACTAATGAAAAACTGTTTTTT. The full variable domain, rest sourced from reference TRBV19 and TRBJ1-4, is DGGITQSPKYLFRKEGQNVTLSCEQNLNHDAMYWYRQDPGQGLRLIYYSQIVNDFQKGDIAEGYSVSREKKESFPLTVTSAQKNPTAFYLCASTIRQGAGTNEKLFFGSGTQLSVL.

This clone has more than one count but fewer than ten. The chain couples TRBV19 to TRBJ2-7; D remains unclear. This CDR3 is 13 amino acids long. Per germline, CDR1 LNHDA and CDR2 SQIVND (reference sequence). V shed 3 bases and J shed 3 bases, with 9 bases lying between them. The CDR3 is CASSIRPDYEQYF. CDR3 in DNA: TGTGCCAGTAGTATTAGGCCGGACTACGAGCAGTACTTC.

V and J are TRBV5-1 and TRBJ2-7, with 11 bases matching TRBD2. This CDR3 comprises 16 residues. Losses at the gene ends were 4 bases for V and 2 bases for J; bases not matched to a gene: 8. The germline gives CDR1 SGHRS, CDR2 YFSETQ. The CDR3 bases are TGCGCCAGCAGCCCAACGACTAGCGGGGAGACCTACGAGCAGTACTTC. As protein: CASSPTTSGETYEQYF.

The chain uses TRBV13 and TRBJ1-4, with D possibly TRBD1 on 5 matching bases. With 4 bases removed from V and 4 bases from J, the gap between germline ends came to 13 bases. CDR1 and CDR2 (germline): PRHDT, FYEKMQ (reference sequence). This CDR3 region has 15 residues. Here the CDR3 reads CASSSQGFGNEKLFF. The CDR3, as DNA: TGTGCCAGCAGCTCTCAGGGTTTTGGTAATGAAAAACTGTTTTTT.

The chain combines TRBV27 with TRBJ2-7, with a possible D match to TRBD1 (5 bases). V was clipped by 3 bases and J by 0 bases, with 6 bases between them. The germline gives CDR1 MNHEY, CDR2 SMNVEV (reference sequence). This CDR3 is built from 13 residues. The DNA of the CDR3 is TGTGCCAGCAGTTTCCAGGGCTCCTACGAGCAGTACTTC. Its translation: CASSFQGSYEQYF.

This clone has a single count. CDR3 coding DNA: TGTGCCAGCAGCTTAAATGCGGATAGAGGAACTGAAGCTTTCTTT. This codes for CASSLNADRGTEAFF. The chain combines TRBV7-9 with TRBJ1-1; D unclear. Germline-derived CDR1 and CDR2 are SEHNR and FQNEAQ (reference sequence). The CDR3 totals 15 residues. Trimming removed 2 bases at V and 5 bases at J, with 15 bases between.

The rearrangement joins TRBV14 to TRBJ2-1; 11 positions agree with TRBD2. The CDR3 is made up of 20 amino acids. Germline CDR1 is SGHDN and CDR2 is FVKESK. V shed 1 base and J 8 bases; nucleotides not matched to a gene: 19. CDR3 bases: TGTGCCAGCAGCCAAGGGGAAGGGACTAGCGGACCACAGCGGAGGGATGAGCAGTTCTTC. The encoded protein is CASSQGEGTSGPQRRDEQFF.

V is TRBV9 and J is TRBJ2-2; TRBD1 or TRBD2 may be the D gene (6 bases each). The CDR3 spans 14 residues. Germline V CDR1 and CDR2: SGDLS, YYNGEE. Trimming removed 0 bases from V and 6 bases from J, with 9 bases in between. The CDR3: CASSVDRGPGELFF. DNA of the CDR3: TGTGCCAGCAGCGTAGATCGGGGGCCCGGGGAGCTGTTTTTT.

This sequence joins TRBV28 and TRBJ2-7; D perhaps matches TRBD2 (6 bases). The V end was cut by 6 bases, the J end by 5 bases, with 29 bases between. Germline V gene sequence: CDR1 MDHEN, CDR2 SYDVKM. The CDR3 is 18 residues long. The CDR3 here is CASSPEGKPSFLKHEQYF. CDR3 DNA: TGTGCCAGCAGCCCGGAGGGGAAGCCCTCCTTCCTAAAGCACGAGCAGTACTTC.